Listed here are 27 T cell receptor beta chains from one sample, sequenced in a study of control samples from healthy donors and cancer patients. Produced via immunoSEQ multiplex PCR; TCRdb's table is partial and in-frame only. Of 100,000 to 150,000 clones listed, about 92% are singletons. Sequenced: PBMCs. The receptors stem from a man in his forties or fifties with head and neck cancer.

The rearrangement uses TRBV6-5 and TRBJ2-7, with D tentatively TRBD1 or TRBD2 (6 bases each). Trimming took off 5 bases at V and 7 bases at J, with 21 bases between the two ends. The CDR3 runs 15 residues. The germline V gene encodes CDR1 MNHEY and CDR2 SVGAGI. The CDR3 DNA reads as TGTGCCAGCAGTACCCACGGGGGAGAGGGGGAGGAGCAGTACTTC. Translated, it gives CASSTHGGEGEEQYF.

V and J are TRBV7-9 and TRBJ1-5, with 7 bases matching TRBD1. The CDR3 is 16 amino acids. Trimming cost V 2 bases and J 2 bases; bases outside gene matches: 6. From germline, CDR1 is SEHNR and CDR2 FQNEAQ (reference sequence). The CDR3 is CASSLFGRGGNQPQHF. CDR3 coding DNA: TGTGCCAGCAGCTTATTTGGCAGGGGGGGCAATCAGCCCCAGCATTTT.

This chain uses TRBV27 with TRBJ1-4; possibly TRBD1 for D (6 bases). The V end lost 5 bases, the J end lost 8 bases, and 9 bases lay between the germline ends. The CDR3 loop spans 12 amino acids. CDR1 MNHEY and CDR2 SMNVEV come from the germline V gene (reference sequence). The CDR3 bases are TGTGCCAGCAGTCATACAGGGGAAAAACTGTTTTTT. Its protein product is CASSHTGEKLFF.

The CDR3 here is CASSYDRGPYEQYF. DNA of the CDR3: TGTGCCAGTAGTTACGACAGGGGACCCTACGAGCAGTACTTC. The J gene is TRBJ2-7, the V gene TRBV19; 8 bases match TRBD1. Germline assignment: CDR1 LNHDA and CDR2 SQIVND (reference sequence). CDR3 size: 14 residues. J lost 2 bases, V lost 5 bases, and 5 bases had no gene match.

V gene TRBV9 combines with J gene TRBJ2-2; D possibly uses TRBD1 or TRBD2 (5 bases each). V was cut by 6 bases and J by 3 bases, with 15 bases left in between. Looked up from germline, CDR1 is SGDLS and CDR2 is YYNGEE. The CDR3 is 15 residues long. The CDR3 here is CASNFGDPDTGELFF. In DNA, the CDR3 is TGTGCCAGCAACTTTGGGGACCCGGACACCGGGGAGCTGTTTTTT.

The rearrangement uses TRBV7-2 and TRBJ2-1, with D uncertain. The V gene's germline CDR1 is SGHTA and CDR2 FQGNSA. V was pared by 7 bases and J by 5 bases, with 9 bases between. The CDR3 has 12 amino acids. DNA for the CDR3: TGTGCCAGCACCTTGCGGCACAATGAGCAGTTCTTC. It is translated as CASTLRHNEQFF.

This clone was observed a single time. V is TRBV5-4 and J is TRBJ2-3, with TRBD2 identical over 7 bases. Looked up from germline, CDR1 is SGHNT and CDR2 is YYREEE (reference sequence). The junction had 8 bases not matched to a gene; V was cut back by 4 bases and J by 3 bases. The CDR3 runs 15 residues. For the CDR3, the DNA is TGTGCCAGCAGCCAGAGGGGCGGGGGAACAGATACGCAGTATTTT. This codes for CASSQRGGGTDTQYF.

V gene TRBV7-2 combines with J gene TRBJ1-2, with 7 bases lining up with TRBD1. The V and J ends lost 1 base and 2 bases, in that order; junction bases with no gene match: 4. The CDR3 is 15 residues long. Germline V lookup: CDR1 SGHTA, CDR2 FQGNSA. The CDR3 loop reads CASSLDPQGNYGYTF. CDR3 bases: TGTGCCAGCAGCTTAGATCCACAGGGGAACTATGGCTACACCTTC.

The chain couples TRBV19 to TRBJ1-5; tentatively, D is TRBD1 (6 bases). Trimming stripped 5 bases from V and 7 bases from J, with 21 bases between. The CDR3 consists of 16 residues. Germline values: CDR1 LNHDA, CDR2 SQIVND (reference sequence). Here the CDR3 reads CASSAYRTARGQPQHF. Here the CDR3 DNA reads TGTGCCAGTAGTGCGTACCGGACAGCCCGAGGGCAGCCCCAGCATTTT.

This chain uses TRBV10-3 with TRBJ2-7; possibly TRBD1 for D (5 bases). Germline-derived CDR1 and CDR2 are ENHRY and SYGVKD. Trimming stripped 9 bases from V and 0 bases from J, with 6 bases between. The CDR3 runs 11 residues. The CDR3 spells CAIQGSYEQYF. The DNA of the CDR3 is TGTGCCATTCAGGGCTCCTACGAGCAGTACTTC.

The table lists this clone with a count of one. CDR3 sequence: CASSLQGAYGYTF. In DNA form, the CDR3 reads TGTGCCAGCAGTCTACAGGGGGCCTATGGCTACACCTTC. The chain carries TRBV6-4 and TRBJ1-2; 9 positions agree with TRBD1. This CDR3 has 13 residues. The V gene's germline CDR1 is MRHNA and CDR2 SNTAGT. V lost 5 bases, J lost 4 bases, and 2 bases stayed unmatched.

The chain carries TRBV5-1 and TRBJ2-7, with 7 nucleotides matching TRBD1. CDR1 is SGHRS, CDR2 YFSETQ, per germline. The trim removed 2 bases at V and 6 bases at J, leaving 8 bases unmatched. The CDR3 is 14 residues long. The DNA for the CDR3 is TGCGCCAGCAGCTTCGACAGGGCGGGTCCCGAGCAGTACTTC. Residues: CASSFDRAGPEQYF.

The chain is built from TRBV3-1 (or the pseudogene TRBV3-2) and TRBJ2-5, with TRBD2 as a possible D gene (5 bases). Trimming took off 0 bases at V and 7 bases at J, with 12 bases between the two ends. CDR3 length equals 14 residues. CDR1 and CDR2 (germline): LGHDT, YNNKEL (reference sequence). CDR3 region: CASSQDPGSGTQYF. In DNA, the CDR3 is TGTGCCAGCAGCCAAGATCCGGGGTCAGGGACCCAGTACTTC.

CDR3 sequence: CSADDRTEQYF. CDR3 bases: TGCAGTGCTGACGACAGGACGGAGCAGTACTTC. The gene calls are TRBV20-1 and TRBJ2-7; D may be TRBD1 (6 bases). Trimming removed 5 bases at V and 7 bases at J, with 12 bases between. The CDR3 totals 11 residues. Germline V CDR1 and CDR2: DFQATT, SNEGSKA (reference sequence).

CDR3 in DNA: TGTGCCAGCAGCCGCCGGGGGCTCCCGGCACAAACCGGGGAGCTGTTTTTT. The encoded protein is CASSRRGLPAQTGELFF. This rearrangement joins TRBV7-2 to TRBJ2-2, with D perhaps assigned TRBD1 or TRBD2 (6 bases each). CDR3 length: 17 amino acids. The germline V gene encodes CDR1 SGHTA and CDR2 FQGNSA. Trimming shortened V by 5 bases and J by 5 bases, and 21 bases separated the two germline ends.

This chain joins TRBV24-1 and TRBJ2-3; 9 bases are shared with TRBD2. There are 18 residues in the CDR3. V shed 0 bases and J 2 bases; nucleotides not matched to a gene: 8. Germline V CDR1 and CDR2: KGHDR, SFDVKD. The CDR3 sequence is CATSDLAPSGAITDTQYF. The CDR3 DNA reads as TGTGCCACCAGTGATTTGGCCCCTAGCGGGGCGATCACAGATACGCAGTATTTT.

The chain couples TRBV19 to TRBJ2-1; D possibly corresponds to TRBD2 (6 bases). V was pared by 1 base and J by 7 bases, with 8 bases between. This CDR3 is 13 amino acids long. Germline assignment: CDR1 LNHDA and CDR2 SQIVND (reference sequence). DNA of the CDR3: TGTGCCAGTAGTATAGGTGGGGGGAATGAGCAGTTCTTC. This gives the protein CASSIGGGNEQFF.

This rearrangement joins TRBV19 to TRBJ2-1; the D call may be TRBD1 or TRBD2 (6 bases each). CDR1 and CDR2 (germline): LNHDA, SQIVND (reference sequence). V lost 7 bases and J 3 bases, leaving 16 bases between the germline ends. This CDR3 is built from 15 residues. CDR3 amino acids: CASNPPGALYNEQFF. CDR3 coding DNA: TGTGCCAGTAATCCTCCGGGGGCCCTCTACAATGAGCAGTTCTTC.

This chain connects TRBV7-6 to TRBJ2-3, with TRBD1 identical over 10 bases. Germline assignment: CDR1 SGHVS and CDR2 FNYEAQ. The J segment lost 8 bases and the V segment lost 2 bases, leaving 7 bases of the junction unmatched. This CDR3 comprises 15 residues. As DNA, the CDR3 is TGTGCCAGCAGCTTAAAGGGACAGGGGTTGGCTACGCAGTATTTT. This gives the protein CASSLKGQGLATQYF.

The gene calls are TRBV3-1 (or the pseudogene TRBV3-2) and TRBJ2-7; 9 bases are a match to TRBD1. CDR1 and CDR2 (germline): LGHDT, YNNKEL (reference sequence). This CDR3 is 15 amino acids long. V shed 5 bases, J shed 4 bases, and the junction held 9 bases outside the gene matches. The CDR3: CASSTRQGVSYEQYF. The CDR3 DNA reads TGTGCCAGCAGCACGCGACAGGGGGTTAGTTACGAGCAGTACTTC.

The V call is TRBV30, the J call TRBJ1-6; perhaps TRBD1 as D (5 bases). The germline V and J ends were trimmed by 2 bases and 5 bases, with 16 bases remaining between them. Looked up from germline, CDR1 is GTSNPN and CDR2 is SVGIG (reference sequence). The CDR3 is made up of 16 amino acids. CDR3 residues: CAWSTAGTVNNSPLHF. The CDR3 coding sequence is TGTGCCTGGAGTACGGCCGGGACGGTGAATAATTCACCCCTCCACTTT.

The V and J genes are TRBV7-2 and TRBJ1-3, with 8 bases identical to TRBD1. V shed 4 bases, J shed 0 bases, and the junction held 11 bases outside the gene matches. The germline gives CDR1 SGHTA, CDR2 FQGNSA. The CDR3 is made up of 18 amino acids. The CDR3 is CASSSRTGWTLSGNTIYF. CDR3 in DNA: TGTGCCAGCAGCTCTAGGACAGGGTGGACCCTCTCTGGAAACACCATATATTTT.

V gene TRBV23-1 combines with J gene TRBJ1-5; possibly TRBD1 for D (6 bases). TRBV23-1 is an ORF; its function is uncertain. Trimming stripped 5 bases from V and 7 bases from J, with 15 bases between. This CDR3 has 14 residues. The CDR3 region has the DNA TGCGCCAGCAGTTCTACAGGGTCGGGACAGCCCCAGCATTTT. Protein product: CASSSTGSGQPQHF.

The chain uses TRBV7-8 and TRBJ2-2; 15 bases are a match to TRBD2. Germline assignment: CDR1 SGHVS and CDR2 FQNEAQ. The CDR3 extends over 20 amino acids. V was clipped by 5 bases and J by 2 bases; unmatched bases: 12. This CDR3 reads CASSPLEGLAGGKNTGELFF. The CDR3 DNA follows: TGTGCCAGCAGCCCCCTCGAGGGACTAGCGGGGGGAAAAAACACCGGGGAGCTGTTTTTT.

CDR3 bases: TGTGCCAGCAGTTTTCAACGAGGGCGGGAGACCCAGTACTTC. It encodes CASSFQRGRETQYF. The genes are TRBV28 and TRBJ2-5; possibly TRBD2 for D (5 bases). The CDR3 is made up of 14 amino acids. Trimming removed 3 bases from V and 5 bases from J, with 13 bases in between. The V gene's germline CDR1 is MDHEN and CDR2 SYDVKM.

The genes are TRBV18 and TRBJ2-2; D is undetermined. The ends were cut back, 3 bases at V and 1 base at J, with 6 bases in the middle. Germline values: CDR1 KGHSH, CDR2 LQKENI. The CDR3 covers 14 residues. The CDR3 loop is CASSPLGNTGELFF. Written as DNA, the CDR3 is TGTGCCAGCTCACCCCTTGGGAACACCGGGGAGCTGTTTTTT. Together with reference TRBV18 and TRBJ2-2, the CDR3 gives the full variable domain: NAGVMQNPRHLVRRRGQEARLRCSPMKGHSHVYWYRQLPEEGLKFMVYLQKENIIDESGMPKERFSAEFPKEGPSILRIQQVVRGDSAAYFCASSPLGNTGELFFGEGSRLTVL.

This clone occurred once. The chain uses TRBV6-5 and TRBJ1-2; D unresolved. From germline, CDR1 is MNHEY and CDR2 SVGAGI. Trimming cost V 2 bases and J 0 bases, with 10 bases left between them. The CDR3 loop spans 15 amino acids. CDR3 sequence: CASSYEAKTNYGYTF. The CDR3 nucleotides are TGTGCCAGCAGTTACGAGGCAAAAACTAACTATGGCTACACCTTC.